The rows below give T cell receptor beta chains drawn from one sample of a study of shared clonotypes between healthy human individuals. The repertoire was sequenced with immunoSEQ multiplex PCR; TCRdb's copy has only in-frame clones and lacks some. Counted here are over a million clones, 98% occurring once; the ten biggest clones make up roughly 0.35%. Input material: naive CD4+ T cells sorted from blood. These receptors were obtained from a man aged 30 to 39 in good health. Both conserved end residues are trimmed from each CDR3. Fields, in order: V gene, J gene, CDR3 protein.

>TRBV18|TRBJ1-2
ASSPLGQGGGYT
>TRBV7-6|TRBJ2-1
ASSLPGWGSYNEQF
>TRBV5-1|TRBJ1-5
ASSLGAGAQPQH
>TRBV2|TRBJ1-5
ASSEGTFNQPQH
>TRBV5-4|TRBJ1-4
ASRLQGTNEKLF
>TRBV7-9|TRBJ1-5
ASSRQNQPQH
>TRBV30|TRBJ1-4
AWSVQRGLREKLF
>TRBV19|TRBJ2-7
ASSISGTPLSSYEQY
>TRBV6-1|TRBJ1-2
ASSAGLNYGYT
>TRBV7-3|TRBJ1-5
ASSLCLEGPRRIHQPQH
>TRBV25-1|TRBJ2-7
ASSRTGVDYEQY
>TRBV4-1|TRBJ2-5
ASSLIRDSQETQY
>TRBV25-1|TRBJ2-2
ASSFVGNGTGELF
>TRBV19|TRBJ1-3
ASSWGKGSGNTIY
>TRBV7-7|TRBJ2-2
ASSSKMTGATGELF
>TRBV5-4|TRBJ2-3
ASSFGQVSTDTQY
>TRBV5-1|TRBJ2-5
ASSLVLAEETQY
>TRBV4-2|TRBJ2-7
ASSRELQGWVSHEQY
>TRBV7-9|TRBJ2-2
ASSLAGGTGELF
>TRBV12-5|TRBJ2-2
ASGLFGGRGNTGELF
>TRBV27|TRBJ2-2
ASSLRLAGLSGKNTGELF
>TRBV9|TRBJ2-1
ASSASGLAEYNEQF
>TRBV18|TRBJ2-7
ASSDRVPQGAHEQY
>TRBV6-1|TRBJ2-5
ASTQMRGQETQY
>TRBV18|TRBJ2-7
ASSDRTYEQY
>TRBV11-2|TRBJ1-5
ASSLAGNGNQPQH
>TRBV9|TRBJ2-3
ASSVTSAYTDTQY
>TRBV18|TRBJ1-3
ASSPLFLGVDRPGNTIY
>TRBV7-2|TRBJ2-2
ASSPNGQLPTGELF
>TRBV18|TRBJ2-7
ASSRNVGGRGAYEQY
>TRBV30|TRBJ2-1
AGTGTSGRVSDEQF
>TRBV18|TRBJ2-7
ASSPIVARANEQY
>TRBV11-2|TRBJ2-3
ASSLERDTQY
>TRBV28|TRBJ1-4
ASSYDRGIREKLF
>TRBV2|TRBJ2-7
ASSVRAGAYEQY
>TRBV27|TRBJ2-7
ASSNGRTSGSEVEQY
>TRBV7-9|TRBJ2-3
ASSLDGTDTQY
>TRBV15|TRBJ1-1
ATSRDQIVAEAF
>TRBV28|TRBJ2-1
ASSLSSGREGKF
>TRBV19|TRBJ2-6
ASSIGTILSGANVLT
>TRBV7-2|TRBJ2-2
ASSPPSGRISGELF
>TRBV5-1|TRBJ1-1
ASSLIDLNTEAF
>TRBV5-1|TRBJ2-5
ASRQGGLASQETQY
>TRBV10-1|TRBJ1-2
ASRSKAGTGKNLNYGYT